The 18 T cell receptor beta chains presented below share a single source sample, sequenced in a study of CD8 T cells in ankylosing spondylitis. General study findings and limits: Ankylosing spondylitis blood appeared to be characterized by a TCR beta motif of 8 or 9 highly homologous variants.

The antigens of these receptors remain unknown. TCRdb reprocessed the 5' RACE reads via MiXCR and lists one record per CDR3 protein. There are roughly 700,000 distinct CDR3 sequences in the sample; roughly 20% occur only once, and under 20% lies in the top ten. The sample consisted of blood, either unsorted or a sorted T cell fraction (not recorded which). The receptors come from a male donor with ankylosing spondylitis.

J is TRBJ2-3 and V is TRBV2; D gene ambiguous. The CDR3 is 15 amino acids. V was cut by 0 bases and J by 5 bases, with 12 bases left in between. CDR1 and CDR2 (germline): SNHLY, FYNNEI. Here the CDR3 reads CASSEARLHGDTQYF. DNA for the CDR3: TGTGCCAGCAGTGAAGCACGATTGCATGGAGATACGCAGTATTTT. Full variable domain (outside the CDR3, taken from reference TRBV2 and TRBJ2-3): EPEVTQTPSHQVTQMGQEVILRCVPISNHLYFYWYRQILGQKVEFLVSFYNNEISEKSEIFDDQFSVERPDGSNFTLKIRSTKLEDSAMYFCASSEARLHGDTQYFGPGTRLTVL.

V and J are TRBV5-1 and TRBJ2-1; the match to TRBD1 covers 8 bases. The V gene end was trimmed by 2 bases and the J gene end by 2 bases; junction bases not matched to a gene: 3. The CDR3 runs 15 residues. The germline V gene encodes CDR1 SGHRS and CDR2 YFSETQ. CDR3 in DNA: TGCGCCAGCAGCTTTAAGGGACAGGCCTACAATGAGCAGTTCTTC. This codes for CASSFKGQAYNEQFF.

The J gene is TRBJ2-3, the V gene TRBV24-1; D might be TRBD1 (6 bases). Per the germline V gene, CDR1 is KGHDR and CDR2 is SFDVKD. The CDR3 is 15 amino acids. Deletions cut 5 bases from V and 1 base from J, with 12 bases between. The CDR3 sequence is CATSGGGAGTDTQYF. CDR3 nucleotides: TGTGCCACCAGTGGAGGGGGAGCGGGCACAGATACGCAGTATTTT.

This clonotype has a single count. The chain carries TRBV29-1 and TRBJ2-5, with D hard to call. The ends were cut back, 4 bases at V and 0 bases at J, with 9 bases in the middle. The germline CDR1 and CDR2 sequences are SQVTM and ANQGSEA. The CDR3 covers 13 residues. CDR3 bases: TGCAGCGTTGGTTCCAGCTACCAAGAGACCCAGTACTTC. Encoded protein: CSVGSSYQETQYF.

The sample holds a few counts of this clonotype. The chain carries TRBV6-2 or TRBV6-3 and TRBJ2-6, with D maybe TRBD1 (5 bases). CDR3 length equals 15 residues. CDR1 MNHEY and CDR2 SVGEGT come from the germline V gene. V shed 5 bases and J shed 3 bases, with 11 bases lying between them. The CDR3 loop reads CASSTWGSGANVLTF. The CDR3 DNA follows: TGTGCCAGCAGTACATGGGGCAGTGGGGCCAACGTCCTGACTTTC.

The chain has TRBV3-1 and TRBJ1-1; no firm D call. The CDR3 runs to 15 residues. V was trimmed by 4 bases and J by 4 bases, leaving 16 bases between them. Per germline, CDR1 LGHDT and CDR2 YNNKEL (reference sequence). This CDR3 is CASSPPRGMGTEAFF. CDR3 coding DNA: TGTGCCAGCAGCCCACCACGGGGTATGGGCACTGAAGCTTTCTTT.

In this sample, this clonotype turned up a few times. CDR3 amino acids: CASSQAKMVSALHTDTQYF. The CDR3 region has the DNA TGTGCCAGCAGCCAAGCGAAGATGGTCAGCGCCCTTCACACAGATACGCAGTATTTT. The J gene is TRBJ2-3, the V gene TRBV4-2; D is uncertain. V lost 1 base, J lost 2 bases, and 22 bases lay in between. The V gene's germline CDR1 is LGHNA and CDR2 YNFKEQ. The CDR3 runs 19 residues.

This chain connects TRBV9 to TRBJ2-1, with D unclear. Per the germline V gene, CDR1 is SGDLS and CDR2 is YYNGEE. CDR3 size: 13 residues. V dropped 3 bases and J dropped 9 bases, with 13 bases sitting between them. The CDR3 nucleotides are TGTGCCAGCAGCGGTACCCGGGTTCGTGAGCAGTTCTTC. Its translation is CASSGTRVREQFF.

The chain couples TRBV5-1 to TRBJ1-1, with no clear D. The CDR3 spans 14 residues. CDR1 is SGHRS, CDR2 YFSETQ, per germline. The V end was cut by 3 bases, the J end by 1 base, with 10 bases between. Here the CDR3 reads CASSWWTGNTEAFF. The CDR3 DNA sequence: TGCGCCAGCAGCTGGTGGACGGGGAACACTGAAGCTTTCTTT.

The chain uses TRBV18 and TRBJ1-1; D not resolved. The length of the CDR3 is 16 residues. With 1 base removed from V and 0 bases from J, the gap between germline ends came to 12 bases. The V gene's germline CDR1 is KGHSH and CDR2 LQKENI. The CDR3 loop reads CASSPRNGVLNTEAFF. CDR3 coding DNA: TGTGCCAGCTCACCACGGAATGGGGTGTTGAACACTGAAGCTTTCTTT.

This clonotype has just a few counts. The chain carries TRBV12-3 or TRBV12-4 and TRBJ2-7; TRBD1 aligns across 7 bases. This CDR3 spans 14 amino acids. V dropped 6 bases and J dropped 3; count of bases not matched to a gene: 8. In nucleotides, the CDR3 is TGTGCCAGCAGCCTGGGACAGTGGAGCTACGAGCAGTACTTC. Translated: CASSLGQWSYEQYF.

Only a few counts were recorded for this clonotype. V usage is TRBV29-1 and J usage is TRBJ2-7; D may correspond to TRBD1 or TRBD2 (6 bases each). Trimming pared 4 bases from V and 0 bases from J, leaving 16 bases between. CDR1 SQVTM and CDR2 ANQGSEA come from the germline V gene. The CDR3 length is 15 residues. CDR3 DNA: TGCAGCGTTGGGGGGGCAGGGCACAGCTCCTACGAGCAGTACTTC. Protein product: CSVGGAGHSSYEQYF.

This clonotype was detected only a few times. The chain has TRBV7-9 and TRBJ1-1; no clear D gene. V lost 5 bases, J lost 7 bases, and 8 bases lay in between. CDR1 and CDR2 from the germline V gene are SEHNR and FQNEAQ (reference sequence). This CDR3 is built from 11 residues. The CDR3 DNA reads TGTGCCAGCAGCCGAGCAGTTGAAGCTTTCTTT. Translation gives CASSRAVEAFF.

This chain connects TRBV5-1 to TRBJ2-6; D unclear. With 4 bases removed from V and 0 bases from J, the gap between germline ends came to 8 bases. Germline CDR1 and CDR2: SGHRS and YFSETQ. There are 15 residues in the CDR3. CDR3 in amino acids: CASSLDNSGANVLTF. CDR3 nucleotide sequence: TGCGCCAGCAGCCTCGACAACTCTGGGGCCAACGTCCTGACTTTC.

The genes are TRBV30 and TRBJ1-2; D gene uncertain. Germline V gene sequence: CDR1 GTSNPN, CDR2 SVGIG (reference sequence). Trimming pared 0 bases from V and 2 bases from J, leaving 7 bases between. The CDR3 is made up of 13 amino acids. The CDR3 DNA reads as TGTGCCTGGAGTGTTTTGTCCAACTATGGCTACACCTTC. Protein product: CAWSVLSNYGYTF.

This clonotype was seen a few times. The genes are TRBV18 and TRBJ1-6; the D is unclear. The CDR3 extends over 16 amino acids. CDR1 is KGHSH and CDR2 is LQKENI in the germline V gene. V lost 2 bases, J lost 7 bases, and 15 bases lay in between. CDR3 DNA: TGTGCCAGCTCACCAAGCTCACGAGTGGGGAATTCACCCCTCCACTTT. Encoded protein: CASSPSSRVGNSPLHF.

This clonotype was counted between two and nine times. The chain uses TRBV12-3 or TRBV12-4 and TRBJ2-7; 8 nucleotides line up with TRBD1. V was pared by 1 base and J by 11 bases, with 4 bases of the junction left unmatched. The CDR3 contains 12 residues. The CDR3: CASSLGPGQEYF. The CDR3 DNA reads TGTGCCAGCAGTTTAGGACCGGGACAGGAGTACTTC.

This clonotype was seen more than once but under ten times. The rearrangement joins TRBV6-2 or TRBV6-3 to TRBJ2-1; 7 nucleotides agree with TRBD2. This CDR3 has 16 amino acids. J gave up 5 bases and V 7 bases, and 14 bases lay outside the gene matches. The germline gives CDR1 MNHEY, CDR2 SVGEGT. CDR3 DNA: TGTGCCAGCACCCCCAGAAGGTGGGAGGGTGACAATGAGCAGTTCTTC. It translates to CASTPRRWEGDNEQFF.